A selection of T cell receptor beta chains follows, all from one sample in a study of T cells in Graves' hyperthyroidism and ophthalmopathy. One entry per CDR3 protein results from TCRdb running MiXCR on the multiplex PCR reads. In the table there are roughly 640,000 distinct CDR3 sequences, around 16% of which are singletons. Sequencing was performed on blood. Every receptor here comes from a woman aged 40 to 50 with Graves' ophthalmopathy. The CDR3 runs from the conserved cysteine through the conserved F or W. The D gene is left open where the match is weak.

j_call v_call d_call cdr3_aa
TRBJ1-6 TRBV3-1 . CASSLGPWNSPLHF
TRBJ1-5 TRBV6-1 TRBD1 CASNTGGNNRPQHF
TRBJ2-7 TRBV20-1 TRBD2 CSATTGQRGGEQYF
TRBJ2-3 TRBV7-3 . CASSFLMGDTQYF
TRBJ2-5 TRBV30 . CAWSAGGGSHPYF
TRBJ2-3 TRBV2 . CASFSDTQYF
TRBJ2-5 TRBV29-1 . CSVERTYKQETQYF
TRBJ1-2 TRBV19 . CASSRGTLGYTF
TRBJ2-1 TRBV6-1 . CASSAPSPQGYMFF
TRBJ2-1 TRBV7-8 . CASSSDKSEQFF
TRBJ2-1 TRBV5-1 TRBD1 CASSFLTGGGSYNEQFF
TRBJ1-2 TRBV2 TRBD1 CASSGTVAYGYTF
TRBJ2-5 TRBV24-1 . CATSDYRGGTQETQYF
TRBJ2-7 TRBV6-6 TRBD2 CASSYSRTSATYEQYF
TRBJ1-5 TRBV27 . CASSLYGEVGSQPQHF
TRBJ2-3 TRBV9 . CASSEEDPDTQYF
TRBJ1-1 TRBV11-2 . CASSTPGGNTEAFF
TRBJ2-3 TRBV4-1 . CASRLAQSEDTQYF
TRBJ2-6 TRBV12-3/TRBV12-4 . CASSGAVRVSGANVLTF
TRBJ2-3 TRBV4-1 TRBD2 CASSQDPLVAGVSDTQYF
TRBJ1-6 TRBV9 TRBD1 CASSGGQPNSPLHF
TRBJ2-1 TRBV7-9 TRBD2 CAGKTNSGRDNEQFF
TRBJ1-2 TRBV6-1 . CASRGDGRDTF
TRBJ1-2 TRBV12-3/TRBV12-4 TRBD1 CASSPGQGVYGYTF
TRBJ1-1 TRBV5-1 . CASSLGNVGGRNTEAFF
TRBJ1-2 TRBV7-9 . CASSPVTPTYGYTF
TRBJ2-1 TRBV4-1 TRBD2 CASSRSGTSGRNEQFF
TRBJ2-1 TRBV7-6 TRBD2 CASSTGRTSVHEQFF
TRBJ2-1 TRBV12-3/TRBV12-4 . CASSPDYTYGYEQFF
TRBJ2-3 TRBV18 . CASPPDTDTQYF
TRBJ2-2 TRBV19 . CASTSRDTPRDTGELFF
TRBJ2-7 TRBV5-1 TRBD2 CASSLTTSGTPWQYF
TRBJ2-7 TRBV20-1 . CSARRGVMGLSYEQYF
TRBJ1-2 TRBV19 TRBD1 CASSLSDRDHGYTF
TRBJ2-3 TRBV20-1 . CSSDLSTDTQYF
TRBJ2-7 TRBV11-1 . CASSLLLSARRDEQYF
TRBJ1-2 TRBV4-1 TRBD1 CASSQDPGTVYGYTF
TRBJ2-5 TRBV6-2/TRBV6-3 TRBD2 CATSARTSGVDLRETQYF
TRBJ2-2 TRBV5-1 . CAGSRLGGTGELFF
TRBJ2-1 TRBV28 TRBD2 CASSLSGPYNEQFF
TRBJ1-1 TRBV20-1 . CSARWQDALMNTEAFF
TRBJ2-1 TRBV20-1 . CSARGEHYNEQFF
TRBJ2-7 TRBV20-1 . CSARSNSVRGRTPYEQYF
TRBJ2-1 TRBV20-1 . CSARAPGRGPINEQFF
TRBJ1-5 TRBV6-1 . CASSEVGGPQHF
TRBJ2-2 TRBV12-3/TRBV12-4 . CASSPRGGADTGELFF
TRBJ2-7 TRBV7-3 . CASSPAPLYEQYF
TRBJ2-3 TRBV9 . CASRPSTDTLYF
TRBJ2-7 TRBV20-1 . CSARNLRGQSSYEQYF
TRBJ2-2 TRBV4-1 . CASSQEKDTGELFF
TRBJ2-3 TRBV29-1 TRBD2 CSVEGGLAGGVADTQYF
TRBJ1-1 TRBV12-3/TRBV12-4 TRBD1 CASRGQGLNTEAFF
TRBJ1-1 TRBV6-1 . CASSPYDRNTEAFF
TRBJ2-4 TRBV6-1 . CASSLDYAKNIQYF
TRBJ2-5 TRBV24-1 TRBD1 CATSVKTGTGCKTQYF